The clone carrying this T cell receptor (beta chain) showed up just once. Its antigen is unidentified. Sampling of blood occurred at baseline, cycle 4 day 1, and cycle 7 day 1. This entry is derived from a study of OX40 agonist ivuxolimab in advanced cancers. Points from the study as a whole: Low normalized T-cell clonal expansion was additionally recorded for some nonresponders.

V lost 0 bases, J lost 8 bases, and 10 bases lay in between. The CDR3 consists of 14 residues. Per the germline V gene, CDR1 is MNHEY and CDR2 is SVGAGI. Generated by immunoSEQ multiplex PCR, the TCRdb table keeps only in-frame clones and is missing some. The sample has 48,000 or so clones; about 90% are singletons. The receptor was isolated from an adult with an advanced solid tumor such as melanoma, head and neck, liver or kidney cancer. Specimen: CD4+ or CD8+ T cells sorted from blood, collected in a trial of the OX40 agonist ivuxolimab. The V call is TRBV6-5, the J call TRBJ1-4, with D uncertain. The CDR3 nucleotides read TGTGCCAGCAGTTACTCACCAGGCGGGGAAAAACTGTTTTTT. It specifies CASSYSPGGEKLFF.